This TCR beta chain was profiled in a study of blood T cell repertoires in COVID-19. Turning to the study itself: COVID-19 samples, acute and convalescent, were from the United States, Italy and Spain.

Profiling relied on immunoSEQ multiplex PCR, and the TCRdb table lists in-frame clones only, not all of them. In the table there are 280,000 or so clones, approximately 81% of which are singletons. Categorization into cohorts depended on clinical history that participants reported. Two negative PCRs, clearance, or symptom resolution had been documented for recovered Cohort 3 donors. The clonotype comes from a woman in her fifties or sixties who had recovered from COVID-19. The specimen sequenced was PBMCs or T cells enriched from blood (not recorded which).

CDR3 sequence reads: CASSVDFRGRTEAFF. CDR3 coding DNA: TGTGCCAGCAGCGTAGATTTCAGGGGGCGGACTGAAGCTTTCTTT. The rearrangement joins TRBV9 to TRBJ1-1, with TRBD1 matching over 8 bases. This CDR3 region has 15 residues. The germline CDR1 and CDR2 sequences are SGDLS and YYNGEE. Trimming took 0 bases from V and 5 from J; bases not matched to a gene: 6.